This T cell receptor (beta chain) was identified in a study of blood T cell repertoires in COVID-19 (dated by TCRdb to the early 2020s). About the investigation overall: Samples from collaborators originated in the United States, Italy and Spain and spanned both the acute and convalescent phases of COVID-19. The material from the prospective study consisted of cDNA or gDNA derived from T cells, B-cell-depleted T cells, or PBMCs. The dataset comprised deeply sampled blood TCRbeta repertoires from subjects exposed to, actively infected with, or recovered from COVID-19. The repertoires were made available in a free public database intended to serve as a resource for research on the immune response to SARS-CoV-2. The samples were drawn from two sources: the first 160 participants of the ongoing ImmuneRACE study, and approximately 1,300 subjects contributed by 6 global collaborators. Nearly every sample came with metadata listing a de-identified subject ID, COVID-19 status, age in years and sex. Where HLA class I and class II types were available, the types were taken from metadata supplied by the sample provider, not from assay-based typing.

With regard to this clone: What antigen it recognizes has not been identified. No quality values exist for individual bases; no much larger clone is one base distant.

The immunoSEQ Assay, a bias-controlled multiplex PCR, was used to amplify TCRbeta CDR3 regions from genomic DNA. The study's processing was this. Nucleated cell counts per sample were estimated from amplification of reference gene primers within the assay. Sequence reads were collapsed and filtered to measure the absolute abundance of every unique TCRbeta CDR3 rearrangement. For each sample, productive Simpson clonality was calculated by taking the square root of Simpson's diversity index across productive rearrangements. TCRdb limited this immuneACCESS table to in-frame rearrangements with V and J called. A share of clones is missing; checked studies link under half to unresolved V genes, and the rest is unexplained. V and J calls and clone size are copied from that table; D and trimming were computed from the DNA. The sample table records 200,000 to 300,000 clones; 88% of these occur just once. More than 0.95% of the sample is taken by the ten largest.

On the study overall, not on this receptor specifically: The quantity of clinical and demographic metadata differed by source and by participant and was supplied without curation.

Another Seattle source contributed samples from volunteer blood donors who had recovered from COVID-19. The collaborating institutions used their own protocols to collect whole blood in K2EDTA tubes. For TCRbeta analysis, collaborator samples were shipped as frozen whole blood, as isolated PBMCs, or as DNA extracted from either sample type. From the cysteine through the phenylalanine, the CDR3 covers 14 amino acids. Only the CDR3 DNA is retained, 42 bases long and in frame from the first base. The germline V gene specifies SGHTA as CDR1 and FQGNSA as CDR2. A distance of 12 bases separates the germline ends of V and J, which lose 5 bases and 1 base respectively.

The source is a woman aged 35 to 49 who had recovered from COVID-19. The specimen sequenced was peripheral blood. The V gene is TRBV7-2 and the J gene is TRBJ2-7, with the D gene not confidently named. Read as DNA, the sequence is TGTGCCAGCAGCGCCCAACTCAATTCCTACGAGCAGTACTTC. Protein translation: CASSAQLNSYEQYF.